A single sample gave rise to the 27 T cell receptor beta chains below, sequenced in a study of beta chain features in type 1 diabetes listed by TCRdb under 2018. Findings and caveats that apply to the study as a whole: In all four CD4+ subsets, TCRB CDR3 length was moderately but significantly shorter in type 1 diabetes patients.

These receptors lack a known antigen. Library creation used the immunoSEQ multiplex PCR assay. All of the isolated RNA was reverse transcribed with the High Capacity cDNA Reverse Transcription Kit, so expressed TCRB transcripts were sequenced. This immuneACCESS table, as held by TCRdb, lists in-frame sequences with V and J called but not all clones. Of the missing ones, under half trace to an unresolved V gene in checked studies; the others have no known cause. The sample includes about 740,000 clones, with under 15% observed a single time. The ten largest clonotypes hold roughly 0.022% of the sample. The sequenced sample consisted of naive CD4+ T cells from blood. This specimen's cell subset or site label, per the study, means: true naive CD4+ T cells. These receptors all stem from a man between 18 and 35 years old with type 1 diabetes.

This chain uses TRBV5-4 with TRBJ1-2, with 7 bases that match TRBD1. The CDR3 consists of 15 residues. In germline, CDR1 is SGHNT, CDR2 YYREEE (reference sequence). J lost 3 bases, V lost 4 bases, and 9 bases had no gene match. The CDR3 nucleotides read TGTGCCAGCAGCCGGACAGGTCTGTTTGACTATGGCTACACCTTC. Protein: CASSRTGLFDYGYTF.

This clone has a handful of counts. The J gene is TRBJ1-6, the V gene TRBV11-1; D uncertain. CDR1 is SGHAT, CDR2 FQDESV, per germline (reference sequence). The CDR3 is made up of 12 amino acids. Trimming took off 4 bases at V and 6 bases at J, with 4 bases between the two ends. The CDR3 spells CASSSFNSPLHF. Written as DNA, the CDR3 is TGTGCCAGCAGCTCGTTTAATTCACCCCTCCACTTT. Combining the CDR3 with reference TRBV11-1 and TRBJ1-6 gives the whole variable domain EAEVAQSPRYKITEKSQAVAFWCDPISGHATLYWYRQILGQGPELLVQFQDESVVDDSQLPKDRFSAERLKGVDSTLKIQPAELGDSAMYLCASSSFNSPLHFGNGTRLTVT.

The chain recombines TRBV7-6 with TRBJ1-4; D might be TRBD1 (5 bases). Germline lookup yields CDR1 SGHVS and CDR2 FNYEAQ. Trimming left V 9 bases short and J 4 bases short, with 9 bases between. CDR3 size: 12 residues. The CDR3 sequence is CASGQSNEKLFF. In DNA, the CDR3 is TGTGCCAGTGGACAAAGTAATGAAAAACTGTTTTTT. Filled out from reference TRBV7-6 and TRBJ1-4, the complete variable domain reads GAGVSQSPRYKVTKRGQDVALRCDPISGHVSLYWYRQALGQGPEFLTYFNYEAQQDKSGLPNDRFSAERPEGSISTLTIQRTEQRDSAMYRCASGQSNEKLFFGSGTQLSVL.

The chain links TRBV7-6 to TRBJ1-2; TRBD1 aligns across 9 bases. The CDR3 covers 15 residues. V was clipped by 6 bases and J by 7 bases; unmatched bases: 12. CDR1 and CDR2 (germline): SGHVS, FNYEAQ. CDR3 sequence: CASRDPSGTGSGYTF. The CDR3 region has the DNA TGTGCCAGCAGAGACCCAAGTGGGACAGGGAGTGGCTACACCTTC.

This chain connects TRBV7-2 to TRBJ2-1; TRBD2 agrees at 10 bases. With 7 bases clipped from V and 6 bases from J, the junction kept 12 bases outside the gene matches. The CDR3 consists of 16 residues. The germline V gene has CDR1 SGHTA and CDR2 FQGNSA. The CDR3 region has the DNA TGTGCCAGCACCCGACGAAGCGGGGGGGCCCTCAATGAGCAGTTCTTC. This translates into CASTRRSGGALNEQFF.

The rearrangement joins TRBV11-3 to TRBJ2-2; D gene ambiguous. The CDR3 sequence is 14 residues long. V lost 3 bases to trimming and J lost 3 bases, with 8 bases between them. Germline-derived CDR1 and CDR2 are SGHNT and YENEEA. In DNA form, the CDR3 reads TGTGCCAGCAGCTTCCGTACGGACACCGGGGAGCTGTTTTTT. It specifies CASSFRTDTGELFF.

The CDR3 DNA follows: TGTGCCTGGAATCCGGGACAGGGTCAGTACTTC. Residues: CAWNPGQGQYF. The chain links TRBV30 to TRBJ2-7; 9 bases match TRBD1. CDR1 and CDR2 (germline): GTSNPN, SVGIG (reference sequence). The CDR3 extends over 11 amino acids. The junction had 5 bases not matched to a gene; V was cut back by 4 bases and J by 10 bases.

This chain links TRBV5-1 with TRBJ2-1; TRBD2 aligns across 9 bases. The ends lost 5 bases at V and 5 bases at J; junction bases unmatched: 5. The CDR3 runs 14 residues. Germline assignment: CDR1 SGHRS and CDR2 YFSETQ. CDR3 DNA: TGCGCCAGCAGGGGTAGCGGGGGCAACAATGAGCAGTTCTTC. Translated, it gives CASRGSGGNNEQFF.

This clone was counted only a few times. The chain carries TRBV7-3 and TRBJ2-5; 9 bases are a match to TRBD1. The CDR3 has 16 amino acids. The germline V gene has CDR1 SGHTA and CDR2 FQGTGA. The V segment lost 5 bases and the J segment 4 bases; nucleotides outside the gene matches: 11. The CDR3 nucleotides read TGTGCCAGCAGCAAGGGACAGGGAACGTTTGGAGAGACCCAGTACTTC. This translates into CASSKGQGTFGETQYF.

The chain is built from TRBV14 and TRBJ2-3, with 10 bases lining up with TRBD1. The V and J ends lost 0 bases and 6 bases, in that order; junction bases with no gene match: 6. The CDR3 covers 16 residues. From germline, CDR1 is SGHDN and CDR2 FVKESK. For the CDR3, the DNA is TGTGCCAGCAGCCAAGAGCGGGACAGGGGATCGGATACGCAGTATTTT. Translated, it gives CASSQERDRGSDTQYF.

This chain uses TRBV5-1 with TRBJ2-5; tentative D call: TRBD2 (5 bases). Germline lookup yields CDR1 SGHRS and CDR2 YFSETQ. The CDR3 is 14 residues long. V lost 0 bases to trimming and J lost 5 bases, with 11 bases between them. CDR3 DNA: TGCGCCAGCAGCTTGGATACCCCGGGGGAGACCCAGTACTTC. It codes for CASSLDTPGETQYF.

The chain combines TRBV6-1 with TRBJ2-7; 8 bases match TRBD1. J gave up 3 bases and V 7 bases, and 8 bases lay outside the gene matches. Germline V gene sequence: CDR1 MNHNS, CDR2 SASEGT. The CDR3 totals 14 residues. The CDR3 DNA sequence: TGTGCCAGCACGGGGAGACAGGGGCTCTACGAGCAGTACTTC. Translated, it gives CASTGRQGLYEQYF.

The J gene is TRBJ2-7, the V gene TRBV7-9; 7 bases fit TRBD1. Germline CDR1 SEHNR, CDR2 FQNEAQ (reference sequence). This CDR3 has 15 amino acids. J lost 5 bases, V lost 1 base, and 8 bases had no gene match. The CDR3 bases are TGTGCCAGCAGCTTAGGACAGGGCGGAATGGACGAGCAGTACTTC. This encodes CASSLGQGGMDEQYF.

Many counts were recorded for this clone. The sample holds other DNA sequences that translate to the same CDR3. This chain connects TRBV7-9 to TRBJ2-5; D call uncertain. V dropped 2 bases and J dropped 5 bases, with 3 bases sitting between them. CDR3 length: 11 residues. Germline V gene sequence: CDR1 SEHNR, CDR2 FQNEAQ (reference sequence). The chain's CDR3 is CASSLWETQYF. DNA for the CDR3: TGTGCCAGCAGCTTATGGGAGACCCAGTACTTC.

The rearrangement joins TRBV7-2 to TRBJ1-1; D might be TRBD1 (6 bases). CDR1 is SGHTA and CDR2 is FQGNSA in the germline V gene. Trimming took 4 bases from V and 4 from J, leaving 13 bases between them. There are 14 residues in the CDR3. The CDR3 protein is CASSSQGGGTEAFF. CDR3 nucleotides: TGTGCCAGCAGCTCACAGGGAGGAGGCACTGAAGCTTTCTTT.

V gene TRBV2 combines with J gene TRBJ2-1; no reliable D call. Germline CDR1 SNHLY, CDR2 FYNNEI. The length of the CDR3 is 14 residues. V was clipped by 3 bases and J by 5 bases, with 11 bases between them. The CDR3 region has the DNA TGTGCCAGCAGTGATGCGATACAGAACAATGAGCAGTTCTTC. It specifies CASSDAIQNNEQFF.

CDR3 DNA sequence: TGTGCCATCAGTGAGGAAAGCGGGGGGACCTACGAGCAGTACTTC. Protein product: CAISEESGGTYEQYF. The V gene is TRBV10-3, the J gene TRBJ2-7; 9 bases align to TRBD2. V shed 2 bases and J 2 bases; nucleotides not matched to a gene: 4. Per germline, CDR1 ENHRY and CDR2 SYGVKD. The CDR3 contains 15 residues.

V and J are TRBV15 and TRBJ2-3, with 9 positions matching TRBD1. The CDR3 length is 17 residues. With V trimmed by 1 base and J by 5 bases, 10 bases remained unmatched. Germline V gene data show CDR1 as LNHNV and CDR2 as YYDKDF (reference sequence). The CDR3 sequence: CATSRAISTGGEDTQYF. CDR3 nucleotides: TGTGCCACCAGCAGAGCCATTAGTACAGGGGGCGAAGATACGCAGTATTTT.

This clone was found a few times. The rearrangement joins TRBV4-2 to TRBJ2-7, with D perhaps assigned TRBD1 or TRBD2 (5 bases each). The V gene's germline CDR1 is LGHNA and CDR2 YNFKEQ. V lost 0 bases to trimming and J lost 4 bases, with 10 bases between them. CDR3 length equals 14 residues. The CDR3 protein is CASSQDRGEYEQYF. The DNA for the CDR3 is TGTGCCAGCAGCCAAGATAGGGGAGAATACGAGCAGTACTTC.

The chain links TRBV5-1 to TRBJ2-1; perhaps TRBD1 as D (5 bases). Trimming removed 4 bases at V and 4 bases at J, with 12 bases between. This CDR3 comprises 14 residues. Germline CDR1 is SGHRS and CDR2 is YFSETQ. DNA of the CDR3: TGCGCCAGCAGCAACCAGGGTGGGTACAATGAGCAGTTCTTC. This sequence encodes CASSNQGGYNEQFF.

The sample holds a few counts of this clone. The chain employs TRBV14 and TRBJ1-1; maybe TRBD1 (5 bases). This CDR3 is built from 16 residues. Per germline, CDR1 SGHDN and CDR2 FVKESK. V was trimmed by 3 bases and J by 0 bases, leaving 14 bases between them. The CDR3 sequence: CASSQKQTTVNTEAFF. CDR3 coding DNA: TGTGCCAGCAGCCAGAAACAAACGACAGTGAACACTGAAGCTTTCTTT.

This chain links TRBV5-6 with TRBJ1-5, with D hard to call. The germline V gene encodes CDR1 SGHDT and CDR2 YYEEEE. The CDR3 length is 12 residues. V was pared by 4 bases and J by 4 bases, with 6 bases between. The chain's CDR3 is CASSLLNQPQHF. DNA of the CDR3: TGTGCCAGCAGCCTCCTTAATCAGCCCCAGCATTTT.

In this sample, this clone turned up a few times. The genes are TRBV7-9 and TRBJ2-2; D call uncertain. Germline V gene data show CDR1 as SEHNR and CDR2 as FQNEAQ (reference sequence). V was shortened by 4 bases and J by 6 bases, with 6 bases between the two germline ends. The CDR3 is 12 amino acids. This CDR3 is CASSYEAGELFF. The CDR3 DNA reads TGTGCCAGCAGCTACGAAGCCGGGGAGCTGTTTTTT.

This clone was counted a few times. The chain couples TRBV2 to TRBJ2-1; the match to TRBD2 covers 13 bases. Germline V gives CDR1 SNHLY, CDR2 FYNNEI. The CDR3 is 19 residues long. Trimming took 2 bases from V and 3 from J; bases not matched to a gene: 10. The CDR3 loop is CASSERSLRLAGGYNEQFF. DNA of the CDR3: TGTGCCAGCAGTGAACGTAGCCTCAGACTAGCGGGGGGCTACAATGAGCAGTTCTTC.

In its sample, this clone was seen a few times. The V gene is TRBV19, the J gene TRBJ2-1; unclear D gene. The V end lost 6 bases, the J end lost 9 bases, and 12 bases lay between the germline ends. Germline lookup yields CDR1 LNHDA and CDR2 SQIVND (reference sequence). CDR3 length: 12 residues. This CDR3 is CASRADWGEQFF. The DNA of the CDR3 is TGTGCCAGTAGAGCCGATTGGGGTGAGCAGTTCTTC.

This clone was seen a handful of times. This chain links TRBV9 with TRBJ2-1; D could derive from TRBD1 or TRBD2 (5 bases each). The CDR3 consists of 14 residues. Trimming pared 4 bases from V and 0 bases from J, leaving 8 bases between. The germline V gene has CDR1 SGDLS and CDR2 YYNGEE. The CDR3 is CASSPGSSYNEQFF. CDR3 nucleotide sequence: TGTGCCAGCAGCCCAGGGAGCTCCTACAATGAGCAGTTCTTC.

This clone was seen a few times. The chain has TRBV6-1 and TRBJ2-2; 7 bases are shared with TRBD2. J was trimmed by 0 bases and V by 6 bases; bases with no gene match: 4. The CDR3 has 15 residues. Germline V CDR1 and CDR2: MNHNS, SASEGT. The DNA of the CDR3 is TGTGCCAGCAGGGGCGGGGGTGCGAACACCGGGGAGCTGTTTTTT. Translated: CASRGGGANTGELFF.